Listed below are T cell receptor beta chains from one sample, sequenced in a study of read filtering for tumor transcriptome and immune sequencing. TCRdb itself ran the reads through MiXCR, one entry per CDR3 protein. The sample shows around 140,000 distinct CDR3 sequences, roughly 13% of them seen only once. The sequenced material came from a population of CD138-negative cells sorted from bone marrow. These receptors all come from a donor aged 40 or older with multiple myeloma. Both conserved end residues are part of each CDR3. Only part of the rows carry a size: once, few, many, or a class if the clone is expanded.

j_gene: TRBJ2-2; v_gene: TRBV11-1; abundance: many; CDR3aa: CASSPGLNTGELFF
j_gene: TRBJ2-3; v_gene: TRBV29-1; abundance: many; CDR3aa: CSVISAADTQYF
j_gene: TRBJ1-2; v_gene: TRBV6-2/TRBV6-3; abundance: many; CDR3aa: CASNYRGKNYGYTF
j_gene: TRBJ1-1; v_gene: TRBV4-1; abundance: many; CDR3aa: CASSQTPNTEAFF
j_gene: TRBJ1-1; v_gene: TRBV5-1; abundance: many; CDR3aa: CASSPVGVMNTEAFF
j_gene: TRBJ2-7; v_gene: TRBV7-9; abundance: many; CDR3aa: CASSLEAIGSEQYF
j_gene: TRBJ2-7; v_gene: TRBV5-1; abundance: many; CDR3aa: CASSAAGGHFYEQYF
j_gene: TRBJ2-2; v_gene: TRBV5-1; abundance: .; CDR3aa: CATQATPNTGELFF
j_gene: TRBJ2-5; v_gene: TRBV7-2; abundance: many; CDR3aa: CASSLTRAQETQYF
j_gene: TRBJ2-7; v_gene: TRBV7-9; abundance: many; CDR3aa: CASSSGTPPSYEQYF
j_gene: TRBJ2-1; v_gene: TRBV2; abundance: many; CDR3aa: CASSELLAGVNEQFF
j_gene: TRBJ1-5; v_gene: TRBV7-9; abundance: many; CDR3aa: CASSGEGQPQHF
j_gene: TRBJ2-2; v_gene: TRBV7-9; abundance: many; CDR3aa: CASSFYTRAHTGELFF
j_gene: TRBJ2-7; v_gene: TRBV5-1; abundance: few; CDR3aa: CASSLTGTGSEQYF
j_gene: TRBJ2-1; v_gene: TRBV12-3/TRBV12-4; abundance: many; CDR3aa: CASIDDVFGGSGSSYNEQFF
j_gene: TRBJ2-3; v_gene: TRBV5-5; abundance: many; CDR3aa: CASSLVPQGGTDTQYF
j_gene: TRBJ2-7; v_gene: TRBV7-9; abundance: many; CDR3aa: CASSLGLEAYEQYF
j_gene: TRBJ2-1; v_gene: TRBV6-2/TRBV6-3; abundance: many; CDR3aa: CASRTPGGGRPYNEQFF
j_gene: TRBJ2-4; v_gene: TRBV28; abundance: .; CDR3aa: CAGSPGTSLAKNIQYF
j_gene: TRBJ1-2; v_gene: TRBV4-1; abundance: many; CDR3aa: CASSQVLGRTDGYTF
j_gene: TRBJ2-7; v_gene: TRBV27; abundance: .; CDR3aa: CASSSLGLAGDEQYF
j_gene: TRBJ1-1; v_gene: TRBV4-3; abundance: .; CDR3aa: CASSQDSFGLWRSGYTEAFF
j_gene: TRBJ1-5; v_gene: TRBV27; abundance: many; CDR3aa: CASSMEPPGRYSNQPQHF
j_gene: TRBJ2-3; v_gene: TRBV18; abundance: many; CDR3aa: CASSPRLAGVADTQYF
j_gene: TRBJ2-5; v_gene: TRBV10-3; abundance: many; CDR3aa: CAISESRDYLIEETQYF
j_gene: TRBJ2-5; v_gene: TRBV30; abundance: many; CDR3aa: CAWNPVGGRRQETQYF
j_gene: TRBJ2-2; v_gene: TRBV12-3/TRBV12-4; abundance: .; CDR3aa: CASRGQGTNTGELFF
j_gene: TRBJ2-3; v_gene: TRBV2; abundance: many; CDR3aa: CASSEGTASTDTQYF
j_gene: TRBJ2-2; v_gene: TRBV27; abundance: few; CDR3aa: CASSLWTGELFF
j_gene: TRBJ2-5; v_gene: TRBV19; abundance: many; CDR3aa: CASSRLTVMGQETQYF
j_gene: TRBJ2-1; v_gene: TRBV5-1; abundance: many; CDR3aa: CASSLIGHSNEQFF
j_gene: TRBJ2-5; v_gene: TRBV10-3; abundance: .; CDR3aa: CAIKGLGDDQYF
j_gene: TRBJ2-5; v_gene: TRBV27; abundance: many; CDR3aa: CATRGLAGAWGETQYF
j_gene: TRBJ2-1; v_gene: TRBV2; abundance: many; CDR3aa: CASRPGAGGYEQFF
j_gene: TRBJ1-1; v_gene: TRBV5-1; abundance: .; CDR3aa: CASRDPVNTEALF
j_gene: TRBJ2-7; v_gene: TRBV6-2/TRBV6-3; abundance: many; CDR3aa: CASSLSRERESYEQYF
j_gene: TRBJ1-1; v_gene: TRBV30; abundance: many; CDR3aa: CAWATGAEAFF
j_gene: TRBJ2-3; v_gene: TRBV7-9; abundance: many; CDR3aa: CASSLTRTPGGDTQYF
j_gene: TRBJ2-1; v_gene: TRBV5-4; abundance: many; CDR3aa: CASTTGGGPYNEQFF
j_gene: TRBJ2-1; v_gene: TRBV11-2; abundance: many; CDR3aa: CASSLMGEQFF
j_gene: TRBJ1-4; v_gene: TRBV7-9; abundance: few; CDR3aa: CASSLGPGVTTNEKLFF
j_gene: TRBJ2-4; v_gene: TRBV30; abundance: many; CDR3aa: CAWSDGLAENIQYF
j_gene: TRBJ1-1; v_gene: TRBV20-1; abundance: many; CDR3aa: CSASLGQLNTEAFF
j_gene: TRBJ1-4; v_gene: TRBV11-2; abundance: few; CDR3aa: CASRAEATNEKLFF
j_gene: TRBJ1-2; v_gene: TRBV29-1; abundance: many; CDR3aa: CSVEDVGVGFSGYTF
j_gene: TRBJ2-4; v_gene: TRBV20-1; abundance: few; CDR3aa: CSASQGENVQYF
j_gene: TRBJ2-7; v_gene: TRBV5-1; abundance: many; CDR3aa: CASSIGTGTTYEQYF
j_gene: TRBJ2-1; v_gene: TRBV24-1; abundance: many; CDR3aa: CATSDLRGAGSGEQFF
j_gene: TRBJ2-1; v_gene: TRBV28; abundance: many; CDR3aa: CASRELRGPKYNEQFF
j_gene: TRBJ2-7; v_gene: TRBV19; abundance: many; CDR3aa: CASSGRETYEQYF
j_gene: TRBJ2-5; v_gene: TRBV5-1; abundance: many; CDR3aa: CASSLGGSETQYF